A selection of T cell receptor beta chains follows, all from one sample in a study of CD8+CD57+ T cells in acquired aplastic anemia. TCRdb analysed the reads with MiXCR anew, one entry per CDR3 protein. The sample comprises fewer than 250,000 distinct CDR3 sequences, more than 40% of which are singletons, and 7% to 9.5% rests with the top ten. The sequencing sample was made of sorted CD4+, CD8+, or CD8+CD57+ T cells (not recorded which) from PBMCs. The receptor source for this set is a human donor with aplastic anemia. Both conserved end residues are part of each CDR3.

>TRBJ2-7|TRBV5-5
CASSLTGRGYEQYF
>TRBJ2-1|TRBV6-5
CASSPAGFGEQFF
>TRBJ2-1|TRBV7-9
CASSPEKGGTYNEQFF
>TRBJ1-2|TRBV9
CASSVGYPRDGYTF
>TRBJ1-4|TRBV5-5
CASIFEGREAEKLFF
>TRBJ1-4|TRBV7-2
CASSLAALEKLFF
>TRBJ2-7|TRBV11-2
CASSPTSGGATEQYF
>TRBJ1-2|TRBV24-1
CATSGKTGKADGYTF
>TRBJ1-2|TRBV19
CASSTNGAQGYGYTF
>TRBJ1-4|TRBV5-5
CASSLDGDEKLFF
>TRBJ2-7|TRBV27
CASRVQGSYEQYF
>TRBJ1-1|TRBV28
CASSFTDNEAFF
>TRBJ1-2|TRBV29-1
CSVDKGLGGYTF
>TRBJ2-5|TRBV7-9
CASSTGQGDRTQYF
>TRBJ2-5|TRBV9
CASSPSGPDSNQPQYF
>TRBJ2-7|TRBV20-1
CSAPSGTEPPEQYF
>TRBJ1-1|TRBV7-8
CASSLGGAGNTEAFF
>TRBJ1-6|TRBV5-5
CASSLEGALNSPLHF
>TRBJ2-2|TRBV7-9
CASSATGTSGELFF
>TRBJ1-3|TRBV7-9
CASRPPGSQETIYF
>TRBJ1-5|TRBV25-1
CASSFPPHRGGDQPQHF